The sequence of this TCR beta chain was determined in a study of cytomegalovirus exposure and HLA in healthy donors. Findings of the study overall: Roughly uniform depth of sequencing across donors was assumed in presence/absence analyses.

Notes on this clone: Its antigen is still unknown.

Germline-derived CDR1 and CDR2 are SEHNR and FQNEAQ (reference sequence). The V and J ends lost 3 bases and 4 bases respectively, with 14 bases between them. The length of the CDR3 is 15 residues. Amplification used 60 Vbeta primers and 13 Jbeta primers. The data were produced by immunoSEQ multiplex PCR, yet TCRdb's version contains in-frame clones alone and is incomplete. The sample lists 85,000 to 120,000 clones; roughly four fifths were seen once. This receptor was obtained from a man in his fifties or sixties in good health and CMV-seronegative. Material: PBMCs. The chain employs TRBV7-9 and TRBJ2-3, with D perhaps matching TRBD1 (6 bases). The DNA of the CDR3 is TGTGCCAGCAGCTTGGGACACTTGGAGGCAGATACGCAGTATTTT. As protein: CASSLGHLEADTQYF.